These 25 T cell receptor beta chains share one sample of origin, sequenced in a study of cytomegalovirus exposure and HLA in healthy donors. 13 Jbeta primers and 60 Vbeta primers were used for the PCR. Sequencing used immunoSEQ multiplex PCR; TCRdb keeps in-frame clones, though not all of them. This sample has over 150,000 clones, with over 75% found just once. The material sequenced was PBMCs. The receptors shown here come from a girl less than two years old in good health and CMV-seronegative.

The chain carries TRBV27 and TRBJ2-7, with D perhaps matching TRBD1 (6 bases). This CDR3 comprises 16 residues. Germline CDR1 reads MNHEY; CDR2 reads SMNVEV (reference sequence). V was cut by 4 bases and J by 1 base, with 17 bases left in between. The CDR3 sequence is CASSSPTGLTSYEQYF. DNA of the CDR3: TGTGCCAGCAGTTCACCTACAGGGTTAACGTCCTACGAGCAGTACTTC.

In the case of this clone: The germline gene is not matched at one end of the junction; a read error may be the cause. This chain joins TRBV5-1 and TRBJ1-2; 10 bases agree with TRBD1. Germline V gives CDR1 SGHRS, CDR2 YFSETQ. This CDR3 is 17 amino acids long. CDR3 protein: CASSLDPDRGRNYDYTF. CDR3 bases: TGCGCCAGCAGCTTGGATCCCGACAGGGGGCGGAACTATGACTACACCTTC.

The chain joins TRBV2 to TRBJ1-6; tentative D call: TRBD1 (5 bases). This CDR3 has 13 residues. Germline loops: CDR1 SNHLY, CDR2 FYNNEI. The germline V and J ends were trimmed by 7 bases and 10 bases, with 14 bases remaining between them. The CDR3 loop reads CASKPPPGSPLHF. CDR3 nucleotide sequence: TGTGCCAGCAAACCTCCCCCAGGGTCACCCCTCCACTTT.

J is TRBJ2-7 and V is TRBV4-1; D gene ambiguous. Germline V gene lookup returns CDR1 MGHRA and CDR2 YSYEKL. This CDR3 is 14 amino acids long. Trimming pared 4 bases from V and 2 bases from J, leaving 12 bases between. As DNA, the CDR3 is TGCGCCAGCAGCCCGGCAGGTCGTCCCTACGAGCAGTACTTC. Translating it yields CASSPAGRPYEQYF.

V usage is TRBV11-3 and J usage is TRBJ2-1; 8 nucleotides align to TRBD2. J lost 6 bases, V lost 1 base, and 5 bases had no gene match. The CDR3 totals 15 residues. Germline CDR1 SGHNT, CDR2 YENEEA. The CDR3 region is CASSLGIAGSNEQFF. The CDR3 DNA reads as TGTGCCAGCAGCTTAGGGATAGCGGGAAGCAATGAGCAGTTCTTC.

This rearrangement joins TRBV5-4 to TRBJ2-1; the D gene is possibly TRBD2 (6 bases). V was pared by 4 bases and J by 0 bases, with 14 bases between. Germline V gene data show CDR1 as SGHNT and CDR2 as YYREEE (reference sequence). The CDR3 extends over 16 amino acids. The CDR3 here is CASSRDWPSSYNEQFF. CDR3 in DNA: TGTGCCAGCAGCCGGGACTGGCCCAGCTCCTACAATGAGCAGTTCTTC.

The rearrangement uses TRBV5-1 and TRBJ2-5; a possible D gene is TRBD1 (5 bases). Germline lookup yields CDR1 SGHRS and CDR2 YFSETQ. V lost 0 bases to trimming and J lost 2 bases, with 11 bases between them. The CDR3 loop spans 15 amino acids. The CDR3 nucleotides are TGCGCCAGCAGCTTGGGTGGGGCGACACAAGAGACCCAGTACTTC. It is translated as CASSLGGATQETQYF.

V is TRBV19 and J is TRBJ1-1, with 7 positions matching TRBD1. This CDR3 has 16 amino acids. After removal of 4 bases from V and 9 bases from J, the junction contained 17 bases not matched to a gene. CDR1 is LNHDA, CDR2 SQIVND, per germline (reference sequence). The CDR3 is CASSTPYRDSKQKAFF. The CDR3 coding sequence is TGTGCCAGTAGTACGCCCTACCGGGACAGCAAACAGAAAGCTTTCTTT. Based on the CDR3 plus reference TRBV19 and TRBJ1-1, the full variable domain is DGGITQSPKYLFRKEGQNVTLSCEQNLNHDAMYWYRQDPGQGLRLIYYSQIVNDFQKGDIAEGYSVSREKKESFPLTVTSAQKNPTAFYLCASSTPYRDSKQKAFFGQGTRLTVV.

The chain uses TRBV2 and TRBJ2-7; D remains ambiguous. The CDR3 spans 13 residues. Trimming took 7 bases from V and 1 from J, leaving 11 bases between them. Germline V gene lookup returns CDR1 SNHLY and CDR2 FYNNEI. The CDR3 here is CASNPQLSYEQYF. CDR3 nucleotides: TGTGCCAGCAATCCCCAACTTTCCTACGAGCAGTACTTC.

The V call is TRBV30, the J call TRBJ1-2; D unresolved. The CDR3 runs 13 residues. The V gene's germline CDR1 is GTSNPN and CDR2 SVGIG (reference sequence). Trimming took 0 bases from V and 8 from J, leaving 13 bases between them. The CDR3 protein is CAWSVTGGGGYTF. For the CDR3, the DNA is TGTGCCTGGAGTGTAACGGGAGGTGGGGGCTACACCTTC.

This sequence joins TRBV5-1 and TRBJ2-7; 7 nucleotides match TRBD2. This CDR3 comprises 13 residues. V dropped 5 bases and J dropped 4; count of bases not matched to a gene: 6. CDR1 and CDR2 (germline): SGHRS, YFSETQ. The CDR3 DNA is TGCGCCAGCAGTACCAGCGGGATTTACGAGCAGTACTTC. Encoded protein: CASSTSGIYEQYF.

The V and J genes are TRBV4-1 and TRBJ2-5; TRBD2 matches 15 bases. The CDR3 spans 18 residues. Germline-derived CDR1 and CDR2 are MGHRA and YSYEKL. Trimming removed 4 bases from V and 5 bases from J; junction bases left unmatched: 11. CDR3 DNA: TGCGCCAGCAGCCCAGCCGGGACTAGCGGGAGGTATGGGGAGACCCAGTACTTC. This sequence encodes CASSPAGTSGRYGETQYF.

This rearrangement joins TRBV13 to TRBJ1-5; no reliable D call. This CDR3 contains 12 residues. V dropped 5 bases and J dropped 7 bases, with 9 bases sitting between them. The germline V gene has CDR1 PRHDT and CDR2 FYEKMQ (reference sequence). The CDR3 here is CASSASGQPQHF. CDR3 bases: TGTGCCAGCAGCGCGTCGGGGCAGCCCCAGCATTTT.

This clone was detected a few times. J is TRBJ1-1 and V is TRBV30; D gene ambiguous. Germline CDR1 reads GTSNPN; CDR2 reads SVGIG (reference sequence). V lost 2 bases, J lost 2 bases, and 9 bases lay in between. There are 13 residues in the CDR3. DNA for the CDR3: TGTGCCTGGAGTTACTCAGGCAACACTGAAGCTTTCTTT. This gives the protein CAWSYSGNTEAFF.

This chain links TRBV6-5 with TRBJ1-2, with D perhaps matching TRBD1 (5 bases). Germline assignment: CDR1 MNHEY and CDR2 SVGAGI. CDR3 length: 15 amino acids. The germline V and J ends were trimmed by 6 bases and 4 bases, with 18 bases remaining between them. The CDR3 loop reads CASRTRVWGGYGYTF. DNA for the CDR3: TGTGCCAGCAGAACGAGGGTTTGGGGGGGCTATGGCTACACCTTC.

The rearrangement links TRBV27 to TRBJ1-6; TRBD1 might be the D (5 bases). The CDR3 is 14 amino acids. The germline CDR1 and CDR2 sequences are MNHEY and SMNVEV (reference sequence). The ends were cut back, 6 bases at V and 7 bases at J, with 13 bases in the middle. The CDR3 region is CASSPRVRNSPLHF. The CDR3 nucleotides read TGTGCCAGCAGCCCCAGGGTCCGGAATTCACCCCTCCACTTT.

In its sample, this clone was seen a few times. The rearrangement joins TRBV30 to TRBJ2-1; 11 nucleotides agree with TRBD2. Germline V lookup: CDR1 GTSNPN, CDR2 SVGIG (reference sequence). V shed 3 bases, J shed 8 bases, and the junction held 6 bases outside the gene matches. The CDR3 runs 14 residues. The CDR3 coding sequence is TGTGCCTGGAGGGCTAGCGGGGGGTTCTATGAGCAGTTCTTC. This gives the protein CAWRASGGFYEQFF.

This chain joins TRBV4-2 and TRBJ1-5; no firm D call. The CDR3 has 13 amino acids. Germline CDR1 is LGHNA and CDR2 is YNFKEQ. Trimming took off 0 bases at V and 7 bases at J, with 7 bases between the two ends. The CDR3 sequence is CASSQDTGQPQHF. The CDR3 DNA reads TGTGCCAGCAGCCAAGATACGGGACAGCCCCAGCATTTT.

The chain has TRBV9 and TRBJ2-1; D remains ambiguous. CDR1 is SGDLS, CDR2 YYNGEE, per germline. V shed 0 bases and J shed 2 bases, with 12 bases lying between them. The CDR3 has 16 amino acids. Here the CDR3 DNA reads TGTGCCAGCAGCGTAGCGTGGCGGCTGGCCTACAATGAGCAGTTCTTC. Its translation is CASSVAWRLAYNEQFF.

V usage is TRBV29-1 and J usage is TRBJ2-1, with 7 bases lining up with TRBD2. V lost 4 bases to trimming and J lost 5 bases; unmatched junction nucleotides: 11. CDR3 length: 15 residues. Germline V gives CDR1 SQVTM, CDR2 ANQGSEA. CDR3 sequence (DNA): TGCAGCGTTGCTGGTCAGCGGGGATCAAACAATGAGCAGTTCTTC. Residues: CSVAGQRGSNNEQFF.

This rearrangement joins TRBV2 to TRBJ2-7; the D gene is possibly TRBD2 (7 bases). This CDR3 contains 15 residues. V was clipped by 4 bases and J by 4 bases, with 17 bases between them. The germline CDR1 and CDR2 sequences are SNHLY and FYNNEI. CDR3 sequence: CASSVGGADMYEQYF. The DNA for the CDR3 is TGTGCCAGCAGTGTAGGGGGGGCCGACATGTACGAGCAGTACTTC.

The V call is TRBV11-2, the J call TRBJ2-2, with a weak D call TRBD1 (6 bases). Germline CDR1 reads SGHAT; CDR2 reads FQNNGV. This CDR3 spans 14 amino acids. Trimming removed 6 bases from V and 1 base from J, with 9 bases in between. In nucleotides, the CDR3 is TGTGCCAGCAGACTACAGGGGAACACCGGGGAGCTGTTTTTT. It encodes CASRLQGNTGELFF.

The chain links TRBV5-1 to TRBJ1-1, with TRBD1 matching 7 bases. This CDR3 is 15 amino acids long. From germline, CDR1 is SGHRS and CDR2 YFSETQ. The J segment lost 1 base and the V segment lost 0 bases, leaving 3 bases of the junction unmatched. As DNA, the CDR3 is TGCGCCAGCAGCTTGGCCCGACAGGGGAACACTGAAGCTTTCTTT. Its translation: CASSLARQGNTEAFF.

This clone showed up just a few times. V is TRBV5-4 and J is TRBJ2-7; TRBD1 matches 9 bases. Per the germline V gene, CDR1 is SGHNT and CDR2 is YYREEE (reference sequence). The junction had 4 bases not matched to a gene; V was cut back by 0 bases and J by 3 bases. The CDR3 length is 15 residues. The CDR3 DNA follows: TGTGCCAGCAGCTTGGACGGGACAGGGAACTACGAGCAGTACTTC. Residues: CASSLDGTGNYEQYF.

The chain employs TRBV29-1 and TRBJ2-1, with a possible D match to TRBD1 (5 bases). V lost 4 bases and J 7 bases, leaving 8 bases between the germline ends. Germline assignment: CDR1 SQVTM and CDR2 ANQGSEA. The CDR3 is 11 residues long. DNA of the CDR3: TGCAGCGTTGGGGGCTGGAATGAGCAGTTCTTC. Protein: CSVGGWNEQFF.